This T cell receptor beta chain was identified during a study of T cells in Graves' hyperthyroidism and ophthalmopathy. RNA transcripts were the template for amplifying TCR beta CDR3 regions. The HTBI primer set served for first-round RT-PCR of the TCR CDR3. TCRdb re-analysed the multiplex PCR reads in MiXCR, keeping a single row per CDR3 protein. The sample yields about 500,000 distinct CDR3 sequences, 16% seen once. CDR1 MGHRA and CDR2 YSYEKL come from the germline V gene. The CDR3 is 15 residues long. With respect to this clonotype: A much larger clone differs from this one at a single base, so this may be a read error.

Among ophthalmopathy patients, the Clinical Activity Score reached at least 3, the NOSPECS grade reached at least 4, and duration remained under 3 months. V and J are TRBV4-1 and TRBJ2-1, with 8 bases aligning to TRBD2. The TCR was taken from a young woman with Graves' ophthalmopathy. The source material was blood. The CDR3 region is CAGSQTSGAYNEQFF. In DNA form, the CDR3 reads TGCGCCGGCAGCCAAACTAGCGGAGCTTACAATGAGCAGTTCTTC.